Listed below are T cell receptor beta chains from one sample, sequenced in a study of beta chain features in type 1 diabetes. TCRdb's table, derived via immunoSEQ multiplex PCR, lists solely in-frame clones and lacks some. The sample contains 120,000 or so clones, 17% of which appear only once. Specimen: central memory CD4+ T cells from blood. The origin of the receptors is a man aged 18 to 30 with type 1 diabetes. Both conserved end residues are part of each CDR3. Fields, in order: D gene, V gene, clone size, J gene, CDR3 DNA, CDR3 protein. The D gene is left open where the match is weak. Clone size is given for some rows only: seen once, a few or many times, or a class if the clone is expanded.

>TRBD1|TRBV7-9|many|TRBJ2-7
TGTGCCAGCACCATGGCCGGGACAGGGATAACCTACGAGCAGTACTTC
CASTMAGTGITYEQYF
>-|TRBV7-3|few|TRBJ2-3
TGTGCCAGCAGCTTCGGACAGACAGATACGCAGTATTTT
CASSFGQTDTQYF
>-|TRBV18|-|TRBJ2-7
TGTGCCAGCTCGGTGGGGCAGACCTACGAGCAGTACTTC
CASSVGQTYEQYF
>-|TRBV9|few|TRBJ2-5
TGTGCCAGCAGCGTAGAGTTTGCAGGGCCCCTCGAGACCCAGTACTTC
CASSVEFAGPLETQYF
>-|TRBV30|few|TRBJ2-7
TGTGCCTGGAGTGTTGCCGGTGTGAGCTCCTACGAGCAGTACTTC
CAWSVAGVSSYEQYF
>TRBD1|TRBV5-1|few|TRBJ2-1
TGCGCCAGCAGCTATAGAACCGGGACAGACAATGAGCAGTTCTTC
CASSYRTGTDNEQFF
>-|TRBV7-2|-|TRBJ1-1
TGTGCCAGCAGCTTAGACCTCCGTGAAGCTTTCTTT
CASSLDLREAFF
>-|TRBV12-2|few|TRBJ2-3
TGTGCAAGTCGCTTAGCGGGCTACCCTCCTGAGGGGCGCACAGATACGCAGTATTTT
CASRLAGYPPEGRTDTQYF
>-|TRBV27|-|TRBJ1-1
TGTGCCAGCAGTGACAGAGGCACTGAAGCTTTCTTT
CASSDRGTEAFF
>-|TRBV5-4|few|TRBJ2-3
TGTGCCAGCAGCTCCCCGGGCGAAGATACGCAGTATTTT
CASSSPGEDTQYF
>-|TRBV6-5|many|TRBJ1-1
TGTGCCAGCAGTTTCGGTGGAACTGAAGCTTTCTTT
CASSFGGTEAFF
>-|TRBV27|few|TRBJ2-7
TGTGCCAGCAGTTCTCCCGGAAAGGTTTACGAGCAGTACTTC
CASSSPGKVYEQYF
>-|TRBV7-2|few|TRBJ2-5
TGTGCCAGCAGCCCGCCACCGGGACACCCGGGACAGACCCAGTACTTC
CASSPPPGHPGQTQYF
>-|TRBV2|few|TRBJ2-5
TGTGCCAGCAGTGGGGGGGCTTGGGAGACCCAGTACTTC
CASSGGAWETQYF
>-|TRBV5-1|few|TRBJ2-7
TGCGCCAGCAGCTTGGAAGGGATTGGCGTGGACGAGCAGTACTTC
CASSLEGIGVDEQYF
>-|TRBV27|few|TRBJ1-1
TGTGCCAGCAGTTCCCAGGGTGAAGCTTTCTTT
CASSSQGEAFF
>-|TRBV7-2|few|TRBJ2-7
TGTGCCAGCAGCCGCTTCTCCTACGAGCAGTACTTC
CASSRFSYEQYF
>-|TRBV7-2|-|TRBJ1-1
TGTGCCAGCAGCTTCACCTGGCGGGATGAAGCTTTCTTT
CASSFTWRDEAFF
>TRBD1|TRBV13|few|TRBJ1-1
TGTGCCAGCAGCTTCGGGACAGGGGCTGAAGCTTTCTTT
CASSFGTGAEAFF
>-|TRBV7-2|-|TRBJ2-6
TGTGCCAGCATCTTATCCTCAACCTCTGGGGCCAACGTCCTGACTTTC
CASILSSTSGANVLTF
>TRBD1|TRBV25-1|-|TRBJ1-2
TGTGCCAGCAGTGAATGGGGGACAGGGCAAGGCTATGGCTACACCTTC
CASSEWGTGQGYGYTF
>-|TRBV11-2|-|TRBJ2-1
TGTGCCAGCAGGTTACGATCCTACAATGAGCAGTTCTTC
CASRLRSYNEQFF
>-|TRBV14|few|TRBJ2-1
TGTGCCAGCAGCCCCTGGAAGGACAACTTTTACAATGAGCAGTTCTTC
CASSPWKDNFYNEQFF
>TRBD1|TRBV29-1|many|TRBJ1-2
TGCAGCGTTGAAAAGACAGGGACTGGCTACACCTTC
CSVEKTGTGYTF
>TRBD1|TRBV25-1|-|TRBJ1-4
TGTGCCAGCAGTGAGGGAACAGGGGTTCAGAATGAAAAACTGTTTTTT
CASSEGTGVQNEKLFF
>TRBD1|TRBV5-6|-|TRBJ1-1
TGTGCCAGCAGCAAAAGCCTCGGGACAGCGAACACTGAAGCTTTCTTT
CASSKSLGTANTEAFF
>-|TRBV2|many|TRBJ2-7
TGTGCCAGCAGAGCAGCAGGAGCCTTAACCTACGAGCAGTACTTC
CASRAAGALTYEQYF
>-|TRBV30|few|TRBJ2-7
TGTGCCTGGAGTAGAGGACCGGCTAGGGGGGAGCAGTACTTC
CAWSRGPARGEQYF
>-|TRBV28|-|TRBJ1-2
TGTGCCAGCAGTCTCACGGCATATGGAGGCTACACCTTC
CASSLTAYGGYTF
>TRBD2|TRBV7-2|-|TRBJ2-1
TGTGCCAGCAGCTTAGCTAGCGGGAGTGGGAATGAGCAGTTCTTC
CASSLASGSGNEQFF
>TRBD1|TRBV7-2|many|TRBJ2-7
TGTGCCAGCAGCCCCCTAGGGGGCAGTACCTACGAGCAGTACTTC
CASSPLGGSTYEQYF
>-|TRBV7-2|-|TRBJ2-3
TGTGCCAGCAGCTCCTATCTGGCAGATACGCAGTATTTT
CASSSYLADTQYF
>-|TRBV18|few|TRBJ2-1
TGTGCCAGCTCACAATGGGAGGCTGAAGAGCAGTTCTTC
CASSQWEAEEQFF
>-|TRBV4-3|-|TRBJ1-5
TGCGCCAGCAGCCAAGGGTCGACCGGGGATCAGCCCCAGCATTTT
CASSQGSTGDQPQHF
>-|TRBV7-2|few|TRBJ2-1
TGTGCCAGCAGCCGAGTTGCGGGCCTCGGGGGCAATGAGCAGTTCTTC
CASSRVAGLGGNEQFF
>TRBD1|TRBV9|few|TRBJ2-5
TGTGCCAGCAGCGTAACTACAGGGGCGAGCCAAGAGACCCAGTACTTC
CASSVTTGASQETQYF
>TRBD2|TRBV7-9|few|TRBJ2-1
TGTGCCAGCAGACCAGGACTAGCGGGAGTCGATGAGCAGTTCTTC
CASRPGLAGVDEQFF
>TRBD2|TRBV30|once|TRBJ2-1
TGTGCCTGGAGCAAACTAGCGGGGACGTACAATGAGCAGTTCTTC
CAWSKLAGTYNEQFF
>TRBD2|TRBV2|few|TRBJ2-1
TGTGCCAGCGGAGCGGGGGGTTATGAGCAGTTCTTC
CASGAGGYEQFF
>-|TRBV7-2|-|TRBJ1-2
TGTGCCAGCAGCTTGGCAGGGAACTATGGCTACACCTTC
CASSLAGNYGYTF
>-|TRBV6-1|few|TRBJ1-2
TGTGCCAGCAGTGAAGAAGGCAGGTCCGGCTACACCTTC
CASSEEGRSGYTF